The text below deals with one T cell receptor beta chain. Its antigen is currently unknown. Trimming took off 0 bases at V and 1 base at J, with 9 bases between the two ends. From germline, CDR1 is LNHNV and CDR2 YYDKDF (reference sequence). This CDR3 has 16 amino acids. The sample originates from a study of T cells in Graves' hyperthyroidism and ophthalmopathy. Background on the study: Any treatment followed the collection of peripheral blood at initial diagnosis.

Regarding the study as a whole: The model predicted ophthalmopathy a median approximately seven months before onset.

Ophthalmopathy cases met thresholds of Clinical Activity Score at least 3, NOSPECS grade at least 4 and duration under 3 months. Any patient presenting with uncontrolled infection, other autoimmune disease, pregnancy or lactation was left out. Regions amplified from RNA transcripts were the TCR beta CDR3 regions. RT-PCR in the first round (using the HTBI primer set) targeted the TCR CDR3. In TCRdb, the multiplex PCR reads were re-called with MiXCR into one record per CDR3 protein. The table includes about 610,000 distinct CDR3 sequences, about 15% detected once. The chain uses TRBV15 and TRBJ2-2; D perhaps matches TRBD2 (5 bases). Sequencing used blood. The sequence was collected from a woman aged 40-49 years with Graves' ophthalmopathy. The DNA of the CDR3 is TGTGCCACCAGCAGAGATCATGCGGGGAACACCGGGGAGCTGTTTTTT. It yields the protein CATSRDHAGNTGELFF.